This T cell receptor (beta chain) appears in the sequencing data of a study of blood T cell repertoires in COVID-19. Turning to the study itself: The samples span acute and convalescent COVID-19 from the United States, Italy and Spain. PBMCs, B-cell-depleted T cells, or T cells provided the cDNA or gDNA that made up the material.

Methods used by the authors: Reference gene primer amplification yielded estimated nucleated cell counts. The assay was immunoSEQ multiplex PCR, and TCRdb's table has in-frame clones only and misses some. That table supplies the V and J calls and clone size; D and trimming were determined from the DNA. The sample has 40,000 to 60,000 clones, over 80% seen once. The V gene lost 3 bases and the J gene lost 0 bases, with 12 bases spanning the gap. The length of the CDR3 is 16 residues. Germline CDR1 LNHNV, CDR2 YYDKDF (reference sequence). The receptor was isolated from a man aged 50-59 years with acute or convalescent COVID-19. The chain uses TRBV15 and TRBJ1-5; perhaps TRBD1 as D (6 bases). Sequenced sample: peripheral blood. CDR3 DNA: TGTGCCACCAGCAGGGGTTCCAGGGGTAGCAATCAGCCCCAGCATTTT. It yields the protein CATSRGSRGSNQPQHF.